Following are 20 T cell receptor beta chains from one sample sequenced in a study of long-term antiretroviral therapy in people with HIV. The assay used was immunoSEQ (version v3.0), run at survey level. Produced via immunoSEQ multiplex PCR; TCRdb's table is partial and in-frame only. Here the sample spans 25,000 to 35,000 clones, 90% to 95% being singletons. Specimen: unsorted PBMCs, collected about 7.4 years after starting antiretroviral therapy. These receptors originate from a man between 45 and 60 years old with HIV.

This chain links TRBV27 with TRBJ1-5; no firm D call. The CDR3 contains 14 residues. Germline-derived CDR1 and CDR2 are MNHEY and SMNVEV (reference sequence). V lost 7 bases and J lost 1, with 11 bases in between. CDR3: CASNPGTSNQPQHF. In DNA, the CDR3 is TGTGCCAGCAACCCAGGAACGAGCAATCAGCCCCAGCATTTT.

This chain uses TRBV28 with TRBJ2-3; D unclear. Germline CDR1 is MDHEN and CDR2 is SYDVKM. V was cut by 5 bases and J by 5 bases, with 17 bases left in between. The CDR3 has 15 amino acids. The CDR3 protein is CASSPPGPKVDTQYF. CDR3 bases: TGTGCCAGCAGTCCCCCCGGCCCTAAGGTAGATACGCAGTATTTT.

The chain couples TRBV9 to TRBJ2-7; 8 nucleotides line up with TRBD1. The germline V gene encodes CDR1 SGDLS and CDR2 YYNGEE. The V and J ends lost 1 base and 4 bases, in that order; junction bases with no gene match: 4. This CDR3 is 14 amino acids long. Written as DNA, the CDR3 is TGTGCCAGCAGCGTAAACCAGGGGGCGTACGAGCAGTACTTC. It translates to CASSVNQGAYEQYF.

V gene TRBV19 combines with J gene TRBJ1-2; 11 positions agree with TRBD1. Germline V CDR1 and CDR2: LNHDA, SQIVND (reference sequence). The CDR3 has 15 amino acids. The V and J ends lost 9 bases and 3 bases, in that order; junction bases with no gene match: 9. The CDR3 region has the DNA TGTGCCAGCCGGACAGGGGGCGCGGAAGACTATGGCTACACCTTC. Its translation is CASRTGGAEDYGYTF.

This chain joins TRBV11-3 and TRBJ1-6; D gene uncertain. V was trimmed by 1 base and J by 7 bases, leaving 8 bases between them. The CDR3 loop spans 14 amino acids. Germline CDR1 is SGHNT and CDR2 is YENEEA. CDR3 sequence: CASSLGGGNSPLHF. In nucleotides, the CDR3 is TGTGCCAGCAGCTTAGGTGGAGGGAATTCACCCCTCCACTTT.

DNA of the CDR3: TGTGCCTGGAGTCCCTGGACAGGCTACGAGCAGTACTTC. It translates to CAWSPWTGYEQYF. This chain links TRBV30 with TRBJ2-7; 7 nucleotides agree with TRBD1. Germline CDR1 reads GTSNPN; CDR2 reads SVGIG (reference sequence). This CDR3 is 13 amino acids long. With V trimmed by 2 bases and J by 3 bases, 4 bases remained unmatched.

This sequence joins TRBV7-2 and TRBJ2-3; perhaps TRBD1 as D (6 bases). The CDR3 totals 14 residues. Germline assignment: CDR1 SGHTA and CDR2 FQGNSA. The V end was cut by 5 bases, the J end by 0 bases, with 9 bases between. CDR3 DNA: TGTGCCAGCAGCGGTGGGGGCAGCACAGATACGCAGTATTTT. Translating gives CASSGGGSTDTQYF. The variable domain in full, completed from reference TRBV7-2 and TRBJ2-3, reads GAGVSQSPSNKVTEKGKDVELRCDPISGHTALYWYRQSLGQGLEFLIYFQGNSAPDKSGLPSDRFSAERTGGSVSTLTIQRTQQEDSAVYLCASSGGGSTDTQYFGPGTRLTVL.

The J gene is TRBJ1-4, the V gene TRBV6-1, with TRBD1 matching 7 bases. After removal of 4 bases from V and 3 bases from J, the junction contained 8 bases not matched to a gene. Germline lookup yields CDR1 MNHNS and CDR2 SASEGT. The CDR3 is made up of 16 amino acids. This CDR3 reads CASSVRQGRANEKLFF. The CDR3 nucleotides read TGTGCCAGCAGTGTCCGACAGGGACGCGCTAATGAAAAACTGTTTTTT.

This rearrangement joins TRBV7-8 to TRBJ2-1, with D hard to call. The CDR3 totals 11 residues. With 3 bases removed from V and 7 bases from J, the gap between germline ends came to 4 bases. The V gene's germline CDR1 is SGHVS and CDR2 FQNEAQ. This CDR3 reads CASSFANEQFF. In nucleotides, the CDR3 is TGTGCCAGCAGCTTCGCGAATGAGCAGTTCTTC. The full variable domain, its missing parts supplied by reference TRBV7-8 and TRBJ2-1, is GAGVSQSPRYKVAKRGQDVALRCDPISGHVSLFWYQQALGQGPEFLTYFQNEAQLDKSGLPSDRFFAERPEGSVSTLKIQRTQQEDSAVYLCASSFANEQFFGPGTRLTVL.

The CDR3 spells CASSQGLNYEQYF. In DNA, the CDR3 is TGTGCCAGCAGCCAAGGCCTAAACTACGAGCAGTACTTC. The gene calls are TRBV16 and TRBJ2-7; D call uncertain. Germline V CDR1 and CDR2: KGHSY, FQNENV. The CDR3 runs 13 residues. The V gene lost 2 bases and the J gene lost 3 bases, with 8 bases spanning the gap. Looking up the rest from reference TRBV16 and TRBJ2-7 gives the full variable domain: GEEVAQTPKHLVRGEGQKAKLYCAPIKGHSYVFWYQQVLKNEFKFLISFQNENVFDETGMPKERFSAKCLPNSPCSLEIQATKLEDSAVYFCASSQGLNYEQYFGPGTRLTVT.

The V and J genes are TRBV6-1 and TRBJ1-2; D not resolved. The CDR3 runs 13 residues. Trimming left V 4 bases short and J 3 bases short, with 9 bases between. The germline gives CDR1 MNHNS, CDR2 SASEGT. The CDR3 nucleotides are TGTGCCAGCAGTGTAGGGCAGGACTATGGCTACACCTTC. This encodes CASSVGQDYGYTF.

This clone has only one observation. The V and J genes are TRBV12-5 and TRBJ1-1; 11 nucleotides match TRBD1. Germline CDR1 reads LGHNT; CDR2 reads FRNRAP. Unmatched junction bases numbered 12, after V lost 6 bases and J lost 0 bases. This CDR3 has 18 residues. The CDR3 sequence: CASGNPGQGGPMNTEAFF. The CDR3 DNA reads as TGTGCTAGTGGCAATCCGGGACAGGGGGGCCCTATGAACACTGAAGCTTTCTTT.

V gene TRBV19 combines with J gene TRBJ1-1; tentatively, D is TRBD1 (6 bases). V lost 8 bases and J 5 bases, leaving 9 bases between the germline ends. Germline V CDR1 and CDR2: LNHDA, SQIVND (reference sequence). This CDR3 comprises 11 residues. CDR3 in amino acids: CASRTVTEAFF. The CDR3 bases are TGTGCCAGTCGGACAGTAACTGAAGCTTTCTTT.

This clone was observed a single time. The rearrangement joins TRBV5-1 to TRBJ2-3, with D perhaps matching TRBD1 or TRBD2 (5 bases each). V lost 0 bases to trimming and J lost 2 bases, with 10 bases between them. The CDR3 runs 15 residues. Germline CDR1 SGHRS, CDR2 YFSETQ. Written as DNA, the CDR3 is TGCGCCAGCAGCTTGGAAGGGACCCCCACAGATACGCAGTATTTT. Protein product: CASSLEGTPTDTQYF.

This clone was seen only once. The V call is TRBV7-9, the J call TRBJ1-6; D unclear. V lost 2 bases and J lost 8, with 7 bases in between. Germline assignment: CDR1 SEHNR and CDR2 FQNEAQ (reference sequence). This CDR3 has 13 amino acids. CDR3 sequence (DNA): TGTGCCAGCAGCTTATTGGATGATTCACCCCTCCACTTT. The encoded protein is CASSLLDDSPLHF. The full variable domain, in which reference TRBV7-9 and TRBJ1-6 provide the parts outside the CDR3, is DTGVSQNPRHKITKRGQNVTFRCDPISEHNRLYWYRQTLGQGPEFLTYFQNEAQLEKSRLLSDRFSAERPKGSFSTLEIQRTEQGDSAMYLCASSLLDDSPLHFGNGTRLTVT.

V gene TRBV5-4 combines with J gene TRBJ1-2, with TRBD1 as a possible D gene (5 bases). Trimming left V 0 bases short and J 3 bases short, with 12 bases between. Germline values: CDR1 SGHNT, CDR2 YYREEE (reference sequence). This CDR3 is built from 15 residues. CDR3: CASSLDPGTDYGYTF. The CDR3 DNA reads TGTGCCAGCAGCTTGGACCCAGGGACGGACTATGGCTACACCTTC.

The chain recombines TRBV5-1 with TRBJ2-5; D gene unclear. The CDR3 runs 13 residues. Germline CDR1 SGHRS, CDR2 YFSETQ. Trimming took 0 bases from V and 1 from J, leaving 4 bases between them. The CDR3 region is CASSLGGQETQYF. The CDR3, as DNA: TGCGCCAGCAGCTTGGGGGGCCAAGAGACCCAGTACTTC. The variable domain in full, completed from reference TRBV5-1 and TRBJ2-5, reads KAGVTQTPRYLIKTRGQQVTLSCSPISGHRSVSWYQQTPGQGLQFLFEYFSETQRNKGNFPGRFSGRQFSNSRSEMNVSTLELGDSALYLCASSLGGQETQYFGPGTRLLVL.

CDR3 nucleotides: TGTGCCAGCAGCAGACAGGGGGCGGGCACAGATACGCAGTATTTT. Residues: CASSRQGAGTDTQYF. The rearrangement joins TRBV6-6 to TRBJ2-3; TRBD1 aligns across 10 bases. Trimming took 6 bases from V and 1 from J; bases not matched to a gene: 4. The germline V gene has CDR1 MNHNY and CDR2 SVGAGI (reference sequence). The CDR3 runs to 15 residues.

This rearrangement joins TRBV29-1 to TRBJ2-3; 9 nucleotides match TRBD2. V lost 6 bases, J lost 10 bases, and 11 bases stayed unmatched. Germline CDR1 SQVTM, CDR2 ANQGSEA. The CDR3 has 13 residues. The DNA of the CDR3 is TGCAGCGTAGCGGGAGGACGCGAAGGAGCGCAGTATTTT. It is translated as CSVAGGREGAQYF.

The V and J genes are TRBV5-6 and TRBJ1-6; TRBD1 matches 9 bases. V lost 4 bases to trimming and J lost 4 bases; unmatched junction nucleotides: 6. CDR3 size: 16 residues. Per germline, CDR1 SGHDT and CDR2 YYEEEE. CDR3 residues: CASSRGTGSYNSPLHF. CDR3 DNA sequence: TGTGCCAGCAGCCGCGGGACAGGGTCATATAATTCACCCCTCCACTTT.